Below, 19 T cell receptor beta chains from the same sample are listed, as sequenced in a study of blood T cell repertoires in COVID-19. Repertoires were generated with immunoSEQ multiplex PCR, while TCRdb's copy carries only in-frame clones and drops some. The sample lists 150,000 to 200,000 clones; 76% were seen once. Sequencing was performed on PBMCs or T cells enriched from blood (not recorded which). The receptors were sampled from a woman in her forties or fifties with acute COVID-19.

The rearrangement joins TRBV6-4 to TRBJ2-1; 13 nucleotides align to TRBD2. J was trimmed by 3 bases and V by 2 bases; bases with no gene match: 4. CDR1 MRHNA and CDR2 SNTAGT come from the germline V gene. This CDR3 contains 17 residues. This CDR3 reads CASSDLGTSGDYNEQFF. CDR3 sequence (DNA): TGTGCCAGCAGTGACCTAGGGACTAGCGGGGACTACAATGAGCAGTTCTTC.

The chain joins TRBV5-8 to TRBJ1-5, with 7 bases matching TRBD1. The CDR3 is made up of 14 amino acids. CDR1 and CDR2 (germline): SGHTS, YDEGEE. V lost 7 bases to trimming and J lost 3 bases; unmatched junction nucleotides: 7. As DNA, the CDR3 is TGTGCCAGCTTAACAGGGGTGTCCAATCAGCCCCAGCATTTT. Its translation is CASLTGVSNQPQHF.

The chain is built from TRBV6-5 and TRBJ1-6, with a possible D match to TRBD1 (6 bases). Trimming removed 5 bases from V and 9 bases from J, with 14 bases in between. The CDR3 runs to 14 residues. Per germline, CDR1 MNHEY and CDR2 SVGAGI. The CDR3 coding sequence is TGTGCCAGCAGTCCACAGGGTCTTAGTTCACCCCTCCACTTT. It encodes CASSPQGLSSPLHF.

This rearrangement joins TRBV29-1 to TRBJ1-4; 9 positions match TRBD1. Germline V CDR1 and CDR2: SQVTM, ANQGSEA. The CDR3 length is 13 residues. Germline trimming cut 4 bases from V and 10 bases from J; bases unmatched to any gene: 7. The DNA for the CDR3 is TGCAGCGTTGCGGGACAGGGTGGGGGAAAACTGTTTTTT. Encoded protein: CSVAGQGGGKLFF.

As for this clone: This sample includes further DNA sequences coding for the same CDR3. The chain uses TRBV29-1 and TRBJ1-3; 7 bases map to TRBD1. The CDR3 runs 11 residues. V shed 7 bases, J shed 4 bases, and the junction held 1 base outside the gene matches. From germline, CDR1 is SQVTM and CDR2 ANQGSEA. The CDR3 spells CSGGQGNTIYF. As DNA, the CDR3 is TGCAGCGGGGGACAGGGAAACACCATATATTTT.

In its sample, this clone was seen a few times. The chain carries TRBV11-2 and TRBJ1-4; perhaps TRBD1 as D (5 bases). V gave up 5 bases and J gave up 3 bases, with 13 bases separating them. The CDR3 is 15 residues long. Looked up from germline, CDR1 is SGHAT and CDR2 is FQNNGV. DNA of the CDR3: TGTGCCAGCAGCGCAGGAGGGACCTCTAATGAAAAACTGTTTTTT. This sequence encodes CASSAGGTSNEKLFF.

The rearrangement joins TRBV19 to TRBJ1-5; D unresolved. The V gene's germline CDR1 is LNHDA and CDR2 SQIVND (reference sequence). The length of the CDR3 is 15 residues. The V gene lost 5 bases and the J gene lost 0 bases, with 11 bases spanning the gap. The CDR3 protein is CASSLDIDSNQPQHF. CDR3 sequence (DNA): TGTGCCAGTAGTCTTGACATAGATAGCAATCAGCCCCAGCATTTT.

As regards this clone: This specimen includes other DNA sequences encoding the same CDR3. The chain uses TRBV28 and TRBJ2-1; 9 bases agree with TRBD2. V shed 6 bases, J shed 6 bases, and the junction held 9 bases outside the gene matches. The CDR3 is 15 amino acids. CDR1 and CDR2 from the germline V gene are MDHEN and SYDVKM. CDR3 protein: CASSLFSGGFNEQFF. DNA for the CDR3: TGTGCCAGCAGCCTCTTTAGCGGGGGTTTCAATGAGCAGTTCTTC.

The chain recombines TRBV4-2 with TRBJ1-1; D not resolved. Trimming shortened V by 4 bases and J by 6 bases, and 12 bases separated the two germline ends. Germline CDR1 LGHNA, CDR2 YNFKEQ. There are 13 residues in the CDR3. CDR3 in amino acids: CASSPGMWPEAFF. The CDR3 region has the DNA TGTGCCAGCAGCCCAGGTATGTGGCCTGAAGCTTTCTTT.

The chain uses TRBV28 and TRBJ1-6, with 11 bases lining up with TRBD1. From germline, CDR1 is MDHEN and CDR2 SYDVKM. The CDR3 has 15 amino acids. Trimming removed 5 bases from V and 7 bases from J; junction bases left unmatched: 4. CDR3 sequence: CASSKGQGDNSPLHF. CDR3 nucleotides: TGTGCCAGCAGTAAGGGACAGGGGGACAATTCACCCCTCCACTTT.

V is TRBV4-2 and J is TRBJ2-5, with 7 positions matching TRBD2. CDR1 is LGHNA, CDR2 YNFKEQ, per germline. The CDR3 loop spans 16 amino acids. Trimming cost V 4 bases and J 4 bases; bases outside gene matches: 12. Written as DNA, the CDR3 is TGTGCCAGCAGCCCTAACGGGGCTAGCGGAGGAGAGACCCAGTACTTC. Residues: CASSPNGASGGETQYF.

The chain links TRBV5-5 to TRBJ1-4, with TRBD1 matching over 9 bases. The CDR3 length is 17 residues. CDR1 is SGHKS, CDR2 YYEKEE, per germline (reference sequence). V was clipped by 1 base and J by 6 bases; unmatched bases: 10. CDR3 nucleotides: TGTGCCAGCAGCTTGTTCGTTTTAGGGACAGGGTATGAAAAACTGTTTTTT. This translates into CASSLFVLGTGYEKLFF.

This chain uses TRBV3-1 (or the pseudogene TRBV3-2) with TRBJ1-5, with no clear D. V shed 3 bases and J shed 7 bases, with 7 bases lying between them. Germline-derived CDR1 and CDR2 are LGHDT and YNNKEL (reference sequence). The CDR3 loop spans 12 amino acids. CDR3 nucleotides: TGTGCCAGCAGCCACCGGTCACAGCCCCAGCATTTT. It codes for CASSHRSQPQHF.

DNA for the CDR3: TGTGCCAGCAGCTTAGTGACTAGCGGGACCTTTGAGCAGTACGTC. Protein product: CASSLVTSGTFEQYV. The chain carries TRBV11-2 and TRBJ2-7; 11 bases align to TRBD2. Looked up from germline, CDR1 is SGHAT and CDR2 is FQNNGV. There are 15 residues in the CDR3. The ends lost 1 base at V and 7 bases at J; junction bases unmatched: 6.

V is TRBV19 and J is TRBJ2-7; TRBD2 matches 7 bases. V lost 5 bases, J lost 3 bases, and 4 bases stayed unmatched. Germline V gene sequence: CDR1 LNHDA, CDR2 SQIVND (reference sequence). The CDR3 loop spans 13 amino acids. CDR3 coding DNA: TGTGCCAGTAGTCCCTCGGGGGGCTACGAGCAGTACGTC. It specifies CASSPSGGYEQYV.

V is TRBV14 and J is TRBJ1-6; a weak D match, TRBD1 (6 bases). The CDR3 length is 13 residues. V lost 4 bases, J lost 8 bases, and 9 bases lay in between. The germline gives CDR1 SGHDN, CDR2 FVKESK. CDR3 amino acids: CASSPRTDSPLHF. The CDR3, as DNA: TGTGCCAGCAGCCCCAGGACAGATTCACCCCTCCACTTT.

DNA for the CDR3: TGTGCCAGCAGTTACTCGATAAACCAGGATAATTCACCCCTCCACTTT. It encodes CASSYSINQDNSPLHF. The chain is built from TRBV6-5 and TRBJ1-6; D is ambiguous. Trimming took 0 bases from V and 5 from J, leaving 11 bases between them. Germline V lookup: CDR1 MNHEY, CDR2 SVGAGI. This CDR3 is built from 16 residues.

CDR3 amino acids: CASRRGATNYGYTF. CDR3 coding DNA: TGTGCCAGCAGGCGGGGGGCCACTAACTATGGCTACACCTTC. The chain carries TRBV7-9 and TRBJ1-2; the D gene is possibly TRBD1 (6 bases). The V end lost 6 bases, the J end lost 0 bases, and 11 bases lay between the germline ends. This CDR3 has 14 amino acids. The germline CDR1 and CDR2 sequences are SEHNR and FQNEAQ (reference sequence). Using reference TRBV7-9 and TRBJ1-2 for the parts outside the CDR3, the full variable domain is DTGVSQNPRHKITKRGQNVTFRCDPISEHNRLYWYRQTLGQGPEFLTYFQNEAQLEKSRLLSDRFSAERPKGSFSTLEIQRTEQGDSAMYLCASRRGATNYGYTFGSGTRLTVV.

This chain uses TRBV4-3 with TRBJ1-2, with 7 bases lining up with TRBD1. The germline CDR1 and CDR2 sequences are LGHNA and YSLEER. CDR3 length: 15 residues. The V gene end was trimmed by 3 bases and the J gene end by 1 base; junction bases not matched to a gene: 5. The CDR3 protein is CASSHLTGSNYGYTF. CDR3 coding DNA: TGCGCCAGCAGCCATCTGACAGGGAGTAACTATGGCTACACCTTC.